Shown below are 28 T cell receptor beta chains from a single sample sequenced in a study of naive and memory T cell subsets. The beta constant-region primer was an equimolar mix of two oligonucleotides covering TRBC1 and TRBC2. TCRdb re-derived calls from the UMI-ligation and nested PCR reads in MiXCR, one entry per CDR3 protein. The sample includes 120,000 to 150,000 distinct CDR3 sequences, about 15% seen only once; the top ten take 0.14%. Input material: naive CD4+ T cells from blood. Receptors were obtained from a human donor in good health.

The genes are TRBV6-6 and TRBJ1-1; TRBD1 aligns across 7 bases. This CDR3 has 12 amino acids. The trim removed 5 bases at V and 3 bases at J, leaving 0 bases unmatched. In germline, CDR1 is MNHNY, CDR2 SVGAGI (reference sequence). DNA of the CDR3: TGTGCCAGCAGTACAGGGGACACTGAAGCTTTCTTT. Translated, it gives CASSTGDTEAFF.

The chain employs TRBV28 and TRBJ2-2; 14 bases agree with TRBD2. The CDR3 is 18 residues long. The V gene end was trimmed by 11 bases and the J gene end by 6 bases; junction bases not matched to a gene: 17. In germline, CDR1 is MDHEN, CDR2 SYDVKM. CDR3 sequence: CAAQLGSGLAGDPGELFF. DNA for the CDR3: TGTGCCGCGCAGCTAGGGTCGGGACTAGCGGGAGACCCCGGGGAGCTGTTTTTT.

The chain has TRBV6-5 and TRBJ1-2; a possible D gene is TRBD1 (6 bases). In germline, CDR1 is MNHEY, CDR2 SVGAGI. V was pared by 6 bases and J by 8 bases, with 16 bases between. CDR3 length equals 13 residues. In DNA form, the CDR3 reads TGTGCCAGCAGCTTGACTCAGGGGAGAGGCTACACCTTC. Its protein is CASSLTQGRGYTF.

A few counts support this clonotype. In nucleotides, the CDR3 is TGTGCCAGCAGCGTAAGTCAGGGAAGCAATCAGCCCCAGCATTTT. This sequence encodes CASSVSQGSNQPQHF. J is TRBJ1-5 and V is TRBV7-9; a weak D match, TRBD1 (5 bases). The CDR3 contains 15 residues. The V gene's germline CDR1 is SEHNR and CDR2 FQNEAQ (reference sequence). V dropped 5 bases and J dropped 1 base, with 12 bases sitting between them.

About this clonotype itself: A much larger clone sits a single nucleotide away, making a read error possible. The chain uses TRBV11-3 and TRBJ2-1, with 12 positions matching TRBD1. CDR3 size: 16 residues. Germline V lookup: CDR1 SGHNT, CDR2 YENEEA. V trimming: 1 base; J trimming: 7 bases; junction bases outside the gene matches: 5. The CDR3 coding sequence is TGTGCCAGCAGCTTAGCCGGGACAGGGGGCCGGAATGAGCAGTTCTTC. It codes for CASSLAGTGGRNEQFF.

Only one count was recorded for this clonotype. The chain uses TRBV7-8 and TRBJ2-7; TRBD2 is a possible D gene (6 bases). CDR1 is SGHVS and CDR2 is FQNEAQ in the germline V gene. The V end lost 2 bases, the J end lost 3 bases, and 17 bases lay between the germline ends. The CDR3 is 16 residues long. The CDR3 coding sequence is TGTGCCAGCAGCTTAAGGTCCGGCGGGGCTTACTACGAGCAGTACTTC. It is translated as CASSLRSGGAYYEQYF.

This clonotype was counted a few times. The CDR3 loop reads CASSAPGGGPRTREQYF. The CDR3 coding sequence is TGTGCCAGCAGCGCCCCAGGCGGGGGACCACGGACGCGTGAGCAGTACTTC. The V gene is TRBV9, the J gene TRBJ2-7; 7 positions match TRBD2. This CDR3 is 17 amino acids long. V lost 3 bases to trimming and J lost 7 bases; unmatched junction nucleotides: 19. CDR1 and CDR2 from the germline V gene are SGDLS and YYNGEE.

This clonotype was observed a few times. The J gene is TRBJ2-7, the V gene TRBV6-4; no clear D gene. Deletions cut 2 bases from V and 9 bases from J, with 11 bases between. This CDR3 is 12 amino acids long. CDR1 is MRHNA and CDR2 is SNTAGT in the germline V gene. The chain's CDR3 is CASSDLNPRQYF. CDR3 coding DNA: TGTGCCAGCAGTGACCTAAACCCGCGGCAGTACTTC.

The V gene is TRBV20-1, the J gene TRBJ1-4; unclear D gene. The CDR3 is 15 amino acids. The V gene lost 1 base and the J gene lost 7 bases, with 16 bases spanning the gap. CDR1 DFQATT and CDR2 SNEGSKA come from the germline V gene (reference sequence). The CDR3 sequence: CSARANMGWGEKLFF. As DNA, the CDR3 is TGCAGTGCTAGAGCCAACATGGGATGGGGTGAAAAACTGTTTTTT.

The chain employs TRBV20-1 and TRBJ1-1, with D possibly being TRBD1 (6 bases). This CDR3 has 14 residues. The germline V gene has CDR1 DFQATT and CDR2 SNEGSKA (reference sequence). Trimming took 3 bases from V and 1 from J, leaving 12 bases between them. This CDR3 is CSARDRVKNTEAFF. The CDR3 coding sequence is TGCAGTGCTAGGGACAGAGTTAAGAACACTGAAGCTTTCTTT.

This chain links TRBV27 with TRBJ1-2, with D perhaps matching TRBD1 (5 bases). The CDR3 length is 14 residues. Germline assignment: CDR1 MNHEY and CDR2 SMNVEV (reference sequence). Trimming pared 5 bases from V and 4 bases from J, leaving 14 bases between. Written as DNA, the CDR3 is TGTGCCAGCAGTAAGGGACCCCTTGTCTATGGCTACACCTTC. The encoded protein is CASSKGPLVYGYTF.

This clonotype was counted only a few times. The chain couples TRBV4-1 to TRBJ2-6; 8 nucleotides line up with TRBD1. Trimming took 0 bases from V and 4 from J; bases not matched to a gene: 8. The CDR3 runs to 18 residues. Germline assignment: CDR1 MGHRA and CDR2 YSYEKL. CDR3 coding DNA: TGCGCCAGCAGCCAAGAAGACAGGGGTGGGTTCGGGGCCAACGTCCTGACTTTC. It translates to CASSQEDRGGFGANVLTF.

The gene calls are TRBV14 and TRBJ2-7, with D maybe TRBD2 (6 bases). The CDR3 length is 17 residues. The germline gives CDR1 SGHDN, CDR2 FVKESK. V lost 2 bases and J 0 bases, leaving 17 bases between the germline ends. The DNA of the CDR3 is TGTGCCAGCAGCCAACCTGTCTCGCGGAGGGGCTCCTACGAGCAGTACTTC. It codes for CASSQPVSRRGSYEQYF.

This clonotype was recorded a few times. The chain carries TRBV5-1 and TRBJ2-5; D assignment may be TRBD1 or TRBD2 (5 bases each). V lost 3 bases to trimming and J lost 7 bases, with 13 bases between them. This CDR3 is built from 13 residues. Germline values: CDR1 SGHRS, CDR2 YFSETQ. The CDR3 coding sequence is TGCGCCAGCAGCTCGGGACCGACGGCGACCCAGTACTTC. This sequence encodes CASSSGPTATQYF.

This clonotype was recorded many times. The gene calls are TRBV7-9 and TRBJ2-5; D could derive from TRBD1 or TRBD2 (5 bases each). CDR1 is SEHNR and CDR2 is FQNEAQ in the germline V gene (reference sequence). With 0 bases removed from V and 5 bases from J, the gap between germline ends came to 10 bases. This CDR3 region has 14 residues. CDR3 sequence: CASSLATGGETQYF. The DNA for the CDR3 is TGTGCCAGCAGCTTAGCAACAGGCGGGGAGACCCAGTACTTC.

The chain recombines TRBV3-1 with TRBJ2-7; no clear D gene. Trimming left V 10 bases short and J 2 bases short, with 9 bases between. From germline, CDR1 is LGHDT and CDR2 YNNKEL (reference sequence). The CDR3 length is 11 residues. In DNA, the CDR3 is TGTGCCACCTCCAACCCCTACGAGCAGTACTTC. It codes for CATSNPYEQYF.

V is TRBV10-3 and J is TRBJ1-1; TRBD1 might be the D (5 bases). The CDR3 loop spans 13 amino acids. Trimming removed 2 bases at V and 3 bases at J, with 7 bases between. In germline, CDR1 is ENHRY, CDR2 SYGVKD. The CDR3 loop reads CAISEQGYTEAFF. The CDR3 DNA sequence: TGTGCCATCAGTGAGCAGGGTTACACTGAAGCTTTCTTT.

The chain is built from TRBV12-5 and TRBJ2-1; 9 positions agree with TRBD1. The germline CDR1 and CDR2 sequences are LGHNT and FRNRAP. The CDR3 spans 13 residues. Trimming at V came to 6 bases and at J to 6 bases, leaving 3 bases not matched to a gene. CDR3 region: CASGGQGLNEQFF. The CDR3 coding sequence is TGTGCTAGTGGAGGACAGGGGCTCAATGAGCAGTTCTTC.

As DNA, the CDR3 is TGCAGCGTTGGCCAAACGAACACCGGGGAGCTGTTTTTT. It encodes CSVGQTNTGELFF. The J gene is TRBJ2-2, the V gene TRBV29-1, with D unclear. The germline V and J ends were trimmed by 4 bases and 0 bases, with 6 bases remaining between them. The CDR3 runs to 13 residues. Germline V gene data show CDR1 as SQVTM and CDR2 as ANQGSEA.

The chain combines TRBV20-1 with TRBJ2-6; D unclear. CDR1 is DFQATT and CDR2 is SNEGSKA in the germline V gene (reference sequence). V was cut by 0 bases and J by 4 bases, with 7 bases left in between. There are 14 residues in the CDR3. The CDR3 DNA reads TGCAGTGCTAGAGATCGATCCGGGGCCAACGTCCTGACTTTC. Residues: CSARDRSGANVLTF.

The chain carries TRBV3-1 and TRBJ2-7; D unresolved. Looked up from germline, CDR1 is LGHDT and CDR2 is YNNKEL (reference sequence). This CDR3 spans 13 amino acids. The V and J ends lost 4 bases and 2 bases respectively, with 9 bases between them. This CDR3 reads CASSLIGAYEQYF. The CDR3 region has the DNA TGTGCCAGCAGCCTCATAGGAGCCTACGAGCAGTACTTC.

This clonotype was counted a few times. This rearrangement joins TRBV29-1 to TRBJ2-3; 8 bases map to TRBD1. Germline loops: CDR1 SQVTM, CDR2 ANQGSEA. J was trimmed by 8 bases and V by 6 bases; bases with no gene match: 13. This CDR3 is 14 amino acids long. CDR3 DNA: TGCAGCGTCCCGGCCTCCAGGGGGCCGGGTACGCAGTATTTT. Translated: CSVPASRGPGTQYF.

V is TRBV5-6 and J is TRBJ1-5; D is unresolved. The germline V gene encodes CDR1 SGHDT and CDR2 YYEEEE. The CDR3 is 12 residues long. Trimming took off 2 bases at V and 7 bases at J, with 7 bases between the two ends. The CDR3, as DNA: TGTGCCAGCAGCTTTGGAGGACAGCCCCAGCATTTT. Amino acids: CASSFGGQPQHF. Drawing the rest from reference TRBV5-6 and TRBJ1-5, the complete variable domain is DAGVTQSPTHLIKTRGQQVTLRCSPKSGHDTVSWYQQALGQGPQFIFQYYEEEERQRGNFPDRFSGHQFPNYSSELNVNALLLGDSALYLCASSFGGQPQHFGDGTRLSIL.

The chain employs TRBV23-1 and TRBJ2-7; 8 nucleotides match TRBD1. TRBV23-1 is an ORF, and what it does is uncertain. J gave up 5 bases and V 4 bases, and 16 bases lay outside the gene matches. This CDR3 is built from 17 residues. The CDR3 loop is CASSRTYRGQGSNEQYF. The CDR3 region has the DNA TGCGCCAGCAGTCGAACTTACCGCGGACAGGGAAGTAACGAGCAGTACTTC.

The J gene is TRBJ2-7, the V gene TRBV5-5; TRBD2 agrees at 11 bases. Germline V CDR1 and CDR2: SGHKS, YYEKEE (reference sequence). This CDR3 has 15 residues. The ends lost 4 bases at V and 3 bases at J; junction bases unmatched: 6. CDR3 coding DNA: TGTGCCAGCAGCGGCACTAGCGGGAGATACTACGAGCAGTACTTC. This gives the protein CASSGTSGRYYEQYF.

This clonotype was counted only a few times. The chain recombines TRBV3-1 with TRBJ1-5, with D perhaps TRBD1 (5 bases). Germline CDR1 LGHDT, CDR2 YNNKEL (reference sequence). This CDR3 spans 17 amino acids. V dropped 4 bases and J dropped 0 bases, with 16 bases sitting between them. CDR3 coding DNA: TGTGCCAGCAGCCCCCGGGGGTTTGGGGATAGCAATCAGCCCCAGCATTTT. This gives the protein CASSPRGFGDSNQPQHF.

This clonotype was seen a handful of times. The chain is built from TRBV6-5 and TRBJ1-2; 8 bases align to TRBD1. This CDR3 is 17 amino acids long. Per the germline V gene, CDR1 is MNHEY and CDR2 is SVGAGI. CDR3: CDQATINWDRPHYGYTF. The CDR3 coding sequence is TGTGACCAAGCGACAATAAATTGGGACAGGCCTCACTATGGCTACACCTTC.

This clonotype appeared a few times. The chain is built from TRBV10-3 and TRBJ2-5, with TRBD1 matching 9 bases. Germline V gene sequence: CDR1 ENHRY, CDR2 SYGVKD. The J segment lost 1 base and the V segment lost 3 bases, leaving 6 bases of the junction unmatched. The length of the CDR3 is 16 residues. The CDR3 region is CAISDPRDRAQETQYF. In nucleotides, the CDR3 is TGTGCCATCAGTGATCCACGGGACAGGGCCCAAGAGACCCAGTACTTC.